A single sample gave rise to the 13 T cell receptor beta chains below, sequenced in a study of CD8 T cells in ankylosing spondylitis (dated 2017 in TCRdb). The protocol used for the library was 5' RACE. TCRdb shows the sequencer as Illumina HiSeq 2500. TCRdb reworked the public reads: Q25 trimming with fastp, MiXCR clone assembly, productive beta chains retained. Under each unique CDR3 protein, matching rows form one entry showing the most common genes and DNA. Counted in this sample were 150,000 to 200,000 distinct CDR3 sequences; roughly 12% of them appeared once. The leading ten clones occupy 25% to 35% of the sample. The sequenced sample was blood, either unsorted or a sorted T cell fraction (not recorded which). All receptors come from a male donor with ankylosing spondylitis or in good health (not recorded which).

Concerning this clonotype: One end of the junction varies from germline; a read error may be responsible. This rearrangement joins TRBV9 to TRBJ2-1; tentatively, D is TRBD2 (5 bases). This CDR3 region has 15 residues. Germline values: CDR1 SGDLS, CDR2 YYNGEE. In DNA, the CDR3 is TGTGCCGGCAGCGTTCAGGTAGAGGGTTTCAATGAGCAGTTCTTC. Translating gives CAGSVQVEGFNEQFF.

This clonotype occurred many times. V usage is TRBV6-5 and J usage is TRBJ2-1; unclear D gene. The ends were cut back, 0 bases at V and 5 bases at J, with 11 bases in the middle. There are 15 residues in the CDR3. Germline CDR1 reads MNHEY; CDR2 reads SVGAGI. For the CDR3, the DNA is TGTGCCAGCAGTTACTCTCCCTGGAGTGACAATGAGCAGTTCTTC. Protein sequence: CASSYSPWSDNEQFF.

Ten or more counts support this clonotype. The gene calls are TRBV27 and TRBJ1-2, with D perhaps matching TRBD1 (5 bases). V lost 4 bases to trimming and J lost 3 bases, with 9 bases between them. From germline, CDR1 is MNHEY and CDR2 SMNVEV (reference sequence). The CDR3 extends over 13 amino acids. The CDR3, as DNA: TGTGCCAGCAGTTCCAGACAGCACTATGGCTACACCTTC. Residues: CASSSRQHYGYTF.

The chain combines TRBV3-1 with TRBJ2-7; D uncertain. The CDR3 is made up of 14 amino acids. CDR1 and CDR2 (germline): LGHDT, YNNKEL (reference sequence). The ends were cut back, 4 bases at V and 2 bases at J, with 12 bases in the middle. This CDR3 is CASSLAIFPYEQYF. The CDR3 DNA reads as TGTGCCAGCAGCCTTGCCATCTTCCCCTACGAGCAGTACTTC.

The table lists this clonotype with many counts. V gene TRBV29-1 combines with J gene TRBJ2-1; D may be TRBD1 (6 bases). The CDR3 runs to 15 residues. Germline lookup yields CDR1 SQVTM and CDR2 ANQGSEA. Trimming left V 7 bases short and J 3 bases short, with 19 bases between. The CDR3 here is CSARALGAHYNEQFF. CDR3 nucleotide sequence: TGCAGCGCCAGAGCCTTGGGGGCCCACTACAATGAGCAGTTCTTC.

The DNA of the CDR3 is TGTGCCAGCAGCTTCCTCGCCGGGGAGCTGTTTTTT. As protein: CASSFLAGELFF. This chain connects TRBV7-2 to TRBJ2-2; D unresolved. This CDR3 region has 12 residues. The V end lost 3 bases, the J end lost 6 bases, and 5 bases lay between the germline ends. Germline CDR1 reads SGHTA; CDR2 reads FQGNSA.

The gene calls are TRBV5-5 and TRBJ1-5, with 11 positions matching TRBD1. The CDR3 spans 15 residues. Germline-derived CDR1 and CDR2 are SGHKS and YYEKEE (reference sequence). Unmatched junction bases numbered 2, after V lost 1 base and J lost 5 bases. The CDR3, as DNA: TGTGCCAGCAGCTTGAGGGGACAGGGGGATCAGCCCCAGCATTTT. It encodes CASSLRGQGDQPQHF.

This clonotype was counted many times. The rearrangement joins TRBV7-8 to TRBJ2-1; D perhaps matches TRBD2 (7 bases). This CDR3 spans 14 amino acids. Between the trimmed V and J ends, which lost 6 bases and 7 bases, there was a span of 16 bases. Germline-derived CDR1 and CDR2 are SGHVS and FQNEAQ. CDR3 amino acids: CASRGTIGGNEQFF. Written as DNA, the CDR3 is TGTGCCAGCAGGGGGACTATAGGGGGTAATGAGCAGTTCTTC.

This clonotype was seen ten or more times. This chain connects TRBV4-1 to TRBJ2-2, with D possibly TRBD1 on 6 matching bases. CDR1 MGHRA and CDR2 YSYEKL come from the germline V gene. The CDR3 is made up of 16 amino acids. V lost 0 bases and J 4 bases, leaving 12 bases between the germline ends. The CDR3 nucleotides are TGCGCCAGCAGCCAAGATTCGACGGACAGCACCGGGGAGCTGTTTTTT. Protein sequence: CASSQDSTDSTGELFF.

The V and J genes are TRBV9 and TRBJ2-1; 8 positions agree with TRBD2. The J segment lost 1 base and the V segment lost 0 bases, leaving 6 bases of the junction unmatched. The germline CDR1 and CDR2 sequences are SGDLS and YYNGEE. The CDR3 consists of 17 residues. CDR3 in amino acids: CASSVAASGRSYNEQFF. The CDR3 DNA reads TGTGCCAGCAGCGTAGCCGCTAGCGGGCGGTCCTACAATGAGCAGTTCTTC.

This clonotype came up many times. This rearrangement joins TRBV6-1 to TRBJ2-1; 7 nucleotides line up with TRBD2. J lost 6 bases, V lost 5 bases, and 4 bases had no gene match. Germline CDR1 MNHNS, CDR2 SASEGT. This CDR3 is 13 amino acids long. CDR3 bases: TGTGCCAGCAGTACGGGGGGATTCAATGAGCAGTTCTTC. Encoded protein: CASSTGGFNEQFF.

The chain is built from TRBV7-8 and TRBJ2-5; D might be TRBD1 or TRBD2, each matching 5 bases. CDR1 SGHVS and CDR2 FQNEAQ come from the germline V gene. The CDR3 totals 15 residues. The V gene lost 4 bases and the J gene lost 1 base, with 13 bases spanning the gap. The CDR3, as DNA: TGTGCCAGCAGCTCCGGCCGGGGCTCCCAAGAGACCCAGTACTTC. It encodes CASSSGRGSQETQYF.

In its sample, this clonotype was seen many times. The chain joins TRBV5-5 to TRBJ2-7, with 9 nucleotides matching TRBD1. V lost 2 bases to trimming and J lost 0 bases; unmatched junction nucleotides: 3. The CDR3 is made up of 15 amino acids. Germline CDR1 SGHKS, CDR2 YYEKEE (reference sequence). CDR3 DNA: TGTGCCAGCAGCTTCGGGACAGGGTCCTCCTACGAGCAGTACTTC. This sequence encodes CASSFGTGSSYEQYF.